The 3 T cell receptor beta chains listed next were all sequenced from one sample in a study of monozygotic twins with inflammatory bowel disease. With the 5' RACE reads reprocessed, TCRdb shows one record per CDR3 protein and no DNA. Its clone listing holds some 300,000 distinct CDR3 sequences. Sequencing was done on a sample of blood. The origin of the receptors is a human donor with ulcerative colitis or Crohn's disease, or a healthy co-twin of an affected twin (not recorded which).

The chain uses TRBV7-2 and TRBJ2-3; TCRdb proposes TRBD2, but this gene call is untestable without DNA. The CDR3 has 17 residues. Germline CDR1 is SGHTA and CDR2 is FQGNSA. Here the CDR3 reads CASSPRLAGGHTDTQYF.

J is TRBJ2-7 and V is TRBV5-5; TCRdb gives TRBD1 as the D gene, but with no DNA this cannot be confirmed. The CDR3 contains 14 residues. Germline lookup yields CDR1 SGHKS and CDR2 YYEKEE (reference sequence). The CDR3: CASSLGLQAYEQYF.

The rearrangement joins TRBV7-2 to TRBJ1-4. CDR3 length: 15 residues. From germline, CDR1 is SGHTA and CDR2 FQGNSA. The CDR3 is CASSTSYSLNEKLFF.